The source of this T cell receptor beta chain is a study of cytomegalovirus exposure and HLA in healthy donors. Study as a whole: Among the approximately 400 donors who were genotyped, approximately 84% fell in the genetic ancestry cluster that is associated with self-reported Caucasian donors. Study conclusions and caveats: In most subjects, TCR beta sequences reportedly gave accurate predictions of HLA-A and HLA-B alleles. There were several of the most significant clusters that appeared linked to common viral pathogens in a later analysis. The later analysis indicated that the majority of CMV-associated TCR beta chains appeared HLA-restricted.

The PCR was carried out with 60 Vbeta primers and 13 Jbeta primers. Profiled with immunoSEQ multiplex PCR; TCRdb holds only in-frame clones, not every one. Of around 180,000 clones in the sample, more than 85% were seen once. To note about this clone: What it binds is not known.

The V and J ends lost 7 bases and 7 bases, in that order; junction bases with no gene match: 16. Germline CDR1 reads MGHRA; CDR2 reads YSYEKL. The CDR3 is 16 amino acids. V and J are TRBV4-1 and TRBJ2-1; 7 nucleotides agree with TRBD2. The specimen sequenced was PBMCs. This receptor was taken from a girl under three years old in good health and CMV-seronegative. The CDR3 sequence: CASTLTAGLSRNEQFF. As DNA, the CDR3 is TGCGCCAGCACCCTAACAGCGGGGCTTAGTCGGAATGAGCAGTTCTTC.